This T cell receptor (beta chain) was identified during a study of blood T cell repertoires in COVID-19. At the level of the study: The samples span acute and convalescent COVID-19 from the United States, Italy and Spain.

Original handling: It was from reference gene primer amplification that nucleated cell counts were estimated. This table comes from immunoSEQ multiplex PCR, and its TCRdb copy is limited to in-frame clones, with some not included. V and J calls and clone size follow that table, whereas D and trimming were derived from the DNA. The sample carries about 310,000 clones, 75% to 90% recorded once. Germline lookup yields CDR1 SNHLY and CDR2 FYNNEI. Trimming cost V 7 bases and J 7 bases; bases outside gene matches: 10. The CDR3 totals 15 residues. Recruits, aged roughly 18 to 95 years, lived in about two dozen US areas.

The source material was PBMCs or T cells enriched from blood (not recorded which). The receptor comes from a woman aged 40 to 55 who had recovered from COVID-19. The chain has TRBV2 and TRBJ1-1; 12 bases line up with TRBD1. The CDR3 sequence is CASTNGGQGAYEAFF. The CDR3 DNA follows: TGTGCCAGCACGAACGGGGGACAGGGGGCTTATGAAGCTTTCTTT.